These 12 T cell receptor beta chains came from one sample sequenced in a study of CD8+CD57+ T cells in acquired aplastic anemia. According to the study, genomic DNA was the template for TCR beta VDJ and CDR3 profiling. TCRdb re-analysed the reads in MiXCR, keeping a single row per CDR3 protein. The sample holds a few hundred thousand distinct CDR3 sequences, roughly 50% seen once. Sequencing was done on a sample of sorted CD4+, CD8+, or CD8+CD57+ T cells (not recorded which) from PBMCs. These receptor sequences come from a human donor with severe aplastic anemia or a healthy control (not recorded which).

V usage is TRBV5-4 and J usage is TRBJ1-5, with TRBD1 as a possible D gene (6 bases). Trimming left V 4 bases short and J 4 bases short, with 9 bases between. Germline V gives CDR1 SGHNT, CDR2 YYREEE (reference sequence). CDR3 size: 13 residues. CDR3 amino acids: CASSLDRNQPQHF. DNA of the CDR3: TGTGCCAGCAGCCTGGACAGAAATCAGCCCCAGCATTTT.

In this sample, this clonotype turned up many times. CDR3 nucleotides: TGTGCCAGCAGTTACTCGCGAGGGAGTGAGCAGTTCTTC. This translates into CASSYSRGSEQFF. The chain links TRBV6-6 to TRBJ2-1; TRBD2 is a possible D gene (5 bases). The germline V gene has CDR1 MNHNY and CDR2 SVGAGI (reference sequence). V was cut by 0 bases and J by 9 bases, with 9 bases left in between. The CDR3 loop spans 13 amino acids.

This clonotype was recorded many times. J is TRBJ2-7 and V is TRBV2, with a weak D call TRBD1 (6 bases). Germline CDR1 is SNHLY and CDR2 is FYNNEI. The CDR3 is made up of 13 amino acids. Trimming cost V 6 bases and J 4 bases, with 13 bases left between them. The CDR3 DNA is TGTGCCAGCAGCCCACAGGGATTTTACGAGCAGTACTTC. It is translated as CASSPQGFYEQYF.

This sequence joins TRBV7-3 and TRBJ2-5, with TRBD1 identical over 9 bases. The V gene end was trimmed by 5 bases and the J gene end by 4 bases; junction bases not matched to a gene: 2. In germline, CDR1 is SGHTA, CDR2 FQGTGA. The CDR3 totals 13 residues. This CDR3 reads CASSGQGPETQYF. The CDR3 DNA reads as TGTGCCAGCAGCGGACAGGGGCCAGAGACCCAGTACTTC. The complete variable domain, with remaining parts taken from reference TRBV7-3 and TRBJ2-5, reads GAGVSQTPSNKVTEKGKYVELRCDPISGHTALYWYRQSLGQGPEFLIYFQGTGAADDSGLPNDRFFAVRPEGSVSTLKIQRTERGDSAVYLCASSGQGPETQYFGPGTRLLVL.

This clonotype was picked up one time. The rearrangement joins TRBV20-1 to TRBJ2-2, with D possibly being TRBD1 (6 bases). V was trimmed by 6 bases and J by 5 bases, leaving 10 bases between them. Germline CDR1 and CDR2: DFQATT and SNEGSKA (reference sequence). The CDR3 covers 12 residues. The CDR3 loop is CSAGRGTGELFF. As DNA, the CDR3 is TGCAGTGCAGGAAGGGGGACCGGGGAGCTGTTTTTT.

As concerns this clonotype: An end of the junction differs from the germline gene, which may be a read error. CDR3 DNA sequence: TGTACCAGTAGTTCGGGACAGGTTTTCTCACCCCTCCACTTT. Translation gives CTSSSGQVFSPLHF. The chain links TRBV19 to TRBJ1-6; 8 bases line up with TRBD1. The length of the CDR3 is 14 residues. Per the germline V gene, CDR1 is LNHDA and CDR2 is SQIVND (reference sequence).

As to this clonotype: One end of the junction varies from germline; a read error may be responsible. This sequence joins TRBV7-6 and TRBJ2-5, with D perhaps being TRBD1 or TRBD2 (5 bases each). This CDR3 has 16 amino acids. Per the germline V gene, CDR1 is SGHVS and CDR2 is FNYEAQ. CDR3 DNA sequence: TGTGCTAGCAGCTTAGGGCATAAAGAGGGACGAGAGACCCAGTACTTC. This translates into CASSLGHKEGRETQYF.

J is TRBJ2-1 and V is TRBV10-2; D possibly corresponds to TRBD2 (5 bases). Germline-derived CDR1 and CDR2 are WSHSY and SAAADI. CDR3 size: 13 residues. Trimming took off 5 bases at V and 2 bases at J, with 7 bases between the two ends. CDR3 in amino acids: CASSTSTYNEQFF. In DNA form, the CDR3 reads TGCGCCAGCAGTACTAGTACCTACAATGAGCAGTTCTTC.

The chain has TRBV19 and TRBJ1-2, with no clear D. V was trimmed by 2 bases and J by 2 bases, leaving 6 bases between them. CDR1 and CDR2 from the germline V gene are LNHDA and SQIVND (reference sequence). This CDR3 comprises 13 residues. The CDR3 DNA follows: TGTGCCAGTAGTATATCGGGGAACTATGGCTACACCTTC. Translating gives CASSISGNYGYTF.

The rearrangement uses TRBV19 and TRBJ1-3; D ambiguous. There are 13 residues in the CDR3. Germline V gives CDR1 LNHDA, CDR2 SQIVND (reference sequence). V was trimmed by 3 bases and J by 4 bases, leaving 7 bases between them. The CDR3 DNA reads TGTGCCAGTAGTATCTGGTTGGGAAACACCATATATTTT. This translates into CASSIWLGNTIYF.

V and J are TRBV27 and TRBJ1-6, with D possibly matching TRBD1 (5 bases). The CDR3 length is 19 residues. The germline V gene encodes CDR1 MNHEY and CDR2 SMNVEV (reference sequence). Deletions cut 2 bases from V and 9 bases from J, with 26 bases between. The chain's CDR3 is CASSLRGLEGLPGISPLHF. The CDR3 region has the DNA TGTGCCAGCAGTTTAAGGGGTTTGGAGGGGCTTCCAGGGATTTCACCCCTCCACTTT.

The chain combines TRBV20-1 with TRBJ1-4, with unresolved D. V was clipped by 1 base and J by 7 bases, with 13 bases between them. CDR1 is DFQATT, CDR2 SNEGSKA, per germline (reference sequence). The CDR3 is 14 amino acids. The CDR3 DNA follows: TGCAGTGCTAGAGCGCCGGGCGTTGGTGAAAAACTGTTTTTT. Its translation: CSARAPGVGEKLFF.